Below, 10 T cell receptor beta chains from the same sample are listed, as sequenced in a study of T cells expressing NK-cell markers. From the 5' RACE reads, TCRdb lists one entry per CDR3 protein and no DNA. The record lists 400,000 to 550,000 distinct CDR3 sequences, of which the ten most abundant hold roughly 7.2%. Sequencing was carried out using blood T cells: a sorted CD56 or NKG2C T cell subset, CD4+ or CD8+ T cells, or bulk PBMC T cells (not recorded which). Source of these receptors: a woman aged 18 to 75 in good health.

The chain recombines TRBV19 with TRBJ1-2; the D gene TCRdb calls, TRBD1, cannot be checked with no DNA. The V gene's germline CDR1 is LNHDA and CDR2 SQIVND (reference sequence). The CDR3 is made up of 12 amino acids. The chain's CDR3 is CASYLQGDGYTF.

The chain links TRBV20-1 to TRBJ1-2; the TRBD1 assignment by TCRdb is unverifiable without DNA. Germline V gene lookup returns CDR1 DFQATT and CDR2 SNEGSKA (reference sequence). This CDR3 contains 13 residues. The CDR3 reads CSAREKTGEGYTF.

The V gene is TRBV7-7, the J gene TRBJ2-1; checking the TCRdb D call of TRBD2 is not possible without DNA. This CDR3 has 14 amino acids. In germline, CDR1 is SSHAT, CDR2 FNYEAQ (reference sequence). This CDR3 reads CASSLIGLDDEQFF. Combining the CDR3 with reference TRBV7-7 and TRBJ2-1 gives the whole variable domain GAGVSQSPRYKVTKRGQDVTLRCDPISSHATLYWYQQALGQGPEFLTYFNYEAQPDKSGLPSDRFSAERPEGSISTLTIQRTEQRDSAMYRCASSLIGLDDEQFFGPGTRLTVL.

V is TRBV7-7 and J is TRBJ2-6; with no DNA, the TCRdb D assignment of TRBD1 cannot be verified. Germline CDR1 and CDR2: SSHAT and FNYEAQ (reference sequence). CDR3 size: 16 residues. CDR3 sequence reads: CASSPTGSSGANVLTF.

CDR3 in amino acids: CSARDAGRQGDEKLFF. The V and J genes are TRBV20-1 and TRBJ1-4. Germline V lookup: CDR1 DFQATT, CDR2 SNEGSKA (reference sequence). The CDR3 sequence is 16 residues long.

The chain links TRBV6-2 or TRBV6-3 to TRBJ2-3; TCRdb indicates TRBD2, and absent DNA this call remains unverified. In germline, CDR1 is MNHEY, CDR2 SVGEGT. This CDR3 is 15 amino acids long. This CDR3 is CASSQLAGLLDTQYF.

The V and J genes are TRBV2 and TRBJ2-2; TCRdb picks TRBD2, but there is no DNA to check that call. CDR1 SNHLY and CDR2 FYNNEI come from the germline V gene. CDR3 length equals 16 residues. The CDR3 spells CASRLAGGGNTGELFF.

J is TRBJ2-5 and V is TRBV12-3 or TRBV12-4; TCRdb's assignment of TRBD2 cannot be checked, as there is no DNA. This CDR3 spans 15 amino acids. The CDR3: CASSSLASGPETQYF.

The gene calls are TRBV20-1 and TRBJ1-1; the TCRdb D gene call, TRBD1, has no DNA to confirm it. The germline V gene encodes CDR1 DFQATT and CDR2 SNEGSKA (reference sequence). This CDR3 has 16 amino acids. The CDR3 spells CSAARPVGPRGTEAFF.

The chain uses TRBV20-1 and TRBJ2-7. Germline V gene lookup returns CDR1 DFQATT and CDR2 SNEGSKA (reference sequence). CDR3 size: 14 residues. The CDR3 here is CSARGISFGYEQYF.